A selection of T cell receptor beta chains follows, all from one sample in a study of human thymus T cells. Measured with immunoSEQ multiplex PCR; TCRdb has only the in-frame clones, and not every one. The sample carries about 130,000 clones, approximately 96% recorded once. The sample taken for sequencing was thymus tissue. These receptor sequences come from a boy younger than two with a congenital heart defect but otherwise immunologically healthy. The CDR3 runs from the conserved cysteine through the conserved F or W. A D gene is named only where the DNA matches it firmly. Not every row has a clone size; where given, it reads once, few, many or a size class.

J gene: TRBJ1-2
clone size: NA
D gene: TRBD1
V gene: TRBV28
CDR3 protein: CASRVQGGNTGYTF
CDR3 DNA: TGTGCCAGCAGGGTACAGGGGGGGAATACGGGCTACACCTTC

J gene: TRBJ2-5
clone size: NA
D gene: NA
V gene: TRBV14
CDR3 protein: CASSQDTVGTQYF
CDR3 DNA: TGTGCCAGCAGCCAAGATACAGTTGGGACCCAGTACTTC

J gene: TRBJ1-5
clone size: NA
D gene: NA
V gene: TRBV5-1
CDR3 protein: CASSFRVPQHF
CDR3 DNA: TGCGCCAGCAGCTTTCGGGTGCCCCAGCATTTT

J gene: TRBJ2-7
clone size: NA
D gene: NA
V gene: TRBV4-1
CDR3 protein: CASSQETGMSEQYF
CDR3 DNA: TGCGCCAGCAGCCAAGAAACAGGGATGTCCGAGCAGTACTTC

J gene: TRBJ1-1
clone size: few
D gene: NA
V gene: TRBV2
CDR3 protein: CASSEAEGRPFF
CDR3 DNA: TGTGCCAGCAGTGAAGCGGAGGGGAGACCTTTCTTT

J gene: TRBJ1-4
clone size: NA
D gene: NA
V gene: TRBV4-3
CDR3 protein: CASSQVINEKLFF
CDR3 DNA: TGCGCCAGCAGCCAAGTAATTAATGAAAAACTGTTTTTT

J gene: TRBJ2-6
clone size: once
D gene: TRBD2
V gene: TRBV4-1
CDR3 protein: CASSQRWWEGRHSGANVLTF
CDR3 DNA: TGCGCCAGCAGCCAACGATGGTGGGAGGGAAGACACTCTGGGGCCAACGTCCTGACTTTC

J gene: TRBJ1-1
clone size: NA
D gene: NA
V gene: TRBV5-6
CDR3 protein: CASRRRTLSSKAFF
CDR3 DNA: TGTGCCAGCAGGAGAAGGACACTTAGTTCAAAAGCTTTCTTT

J gene: TRBJ2-1
clone size: NA
D gene: NA
V gene: TRBV20-1
CDR3 protein: CSASRIRGFF
CDR3 DNA: TGCAGTGCTTCTAGAATAAGGGGGTTCTTC

J gene: TRBJ1-5
clone size: NA
D gene: NA
V gene: TRBV27
CDR3 protein: CASRRSGGNQPQHF
CDR3 DNA: TGTGCCAGCCGACGGAGCGGGGGCAATCAGCCCCAGCATTTT

J gene: TRBJ2-7
clone size: NA
D gene: NA
V gene: TRBV4-3
CDR3 protein: CASSQEAYRLSYEQYF
CDR3 DNA: TGCGCCAGCAGCCAAGAAGCCTACCGCTTAAGCTACGAGCAGTACTTC

J gene: TRBJ1-1
clone size: few
D gene: NA
V gene: TRBV6-4
CDR3 protein: CASNRGGPPMNTEAFF
CDR3 DNA: TGTGCCAGCAATCGGGGAGGTCCCCCCATGAACACTGAAGCTTTCTTT

J gene: TRBJ2-5
clone size: NA
D gene: NA
V gene: TRBV4-2
CDR3 protein: CASSQVVWSEETQYF
CDR3 DNA: TGTGCCAGCAGCCAAGTGGTGTGGTCCGAAGAGACCCAGTACTTC